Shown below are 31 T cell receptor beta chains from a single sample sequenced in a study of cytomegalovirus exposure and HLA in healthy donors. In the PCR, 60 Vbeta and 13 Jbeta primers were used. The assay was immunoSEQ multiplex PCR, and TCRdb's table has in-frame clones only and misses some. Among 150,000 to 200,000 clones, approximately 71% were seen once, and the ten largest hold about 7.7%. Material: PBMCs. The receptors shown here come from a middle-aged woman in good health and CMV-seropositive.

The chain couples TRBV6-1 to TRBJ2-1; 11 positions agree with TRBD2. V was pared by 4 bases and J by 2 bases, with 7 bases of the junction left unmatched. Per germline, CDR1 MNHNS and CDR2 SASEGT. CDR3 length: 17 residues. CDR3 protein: CASSVTSGSPAYNEQFF. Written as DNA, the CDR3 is TGTGCCAGCAGTGTAACTAGCGGGAGTCCGGCCTACAATGAGCAGTTCTTC.

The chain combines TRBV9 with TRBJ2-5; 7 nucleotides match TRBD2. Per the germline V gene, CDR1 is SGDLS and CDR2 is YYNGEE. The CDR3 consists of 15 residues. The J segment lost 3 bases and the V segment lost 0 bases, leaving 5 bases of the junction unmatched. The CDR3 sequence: CASSVVEGGKETQYF. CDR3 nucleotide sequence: TGTGCCAGCAGCGTAGTGGAGGGAGGGAAAGAGACCCAGTACTTC.

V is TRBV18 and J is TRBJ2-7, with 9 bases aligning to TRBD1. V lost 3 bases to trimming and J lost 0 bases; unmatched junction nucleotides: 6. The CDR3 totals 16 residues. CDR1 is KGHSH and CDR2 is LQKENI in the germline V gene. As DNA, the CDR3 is TGTGCCAGCTCACCCCAGGGGACAGGGAGCTCCTACGAGCAGTACTTC. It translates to CASSPQGTGSSYEQYF.

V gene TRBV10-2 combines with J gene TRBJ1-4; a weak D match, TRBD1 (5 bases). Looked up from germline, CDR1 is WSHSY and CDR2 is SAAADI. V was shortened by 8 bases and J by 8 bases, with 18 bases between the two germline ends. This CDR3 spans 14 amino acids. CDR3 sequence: CASYPGRAGEKLFF. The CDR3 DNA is TGCGCCAGCTATCCTGGAAGGGCAGGGGAAAAACTGTTTTTT.

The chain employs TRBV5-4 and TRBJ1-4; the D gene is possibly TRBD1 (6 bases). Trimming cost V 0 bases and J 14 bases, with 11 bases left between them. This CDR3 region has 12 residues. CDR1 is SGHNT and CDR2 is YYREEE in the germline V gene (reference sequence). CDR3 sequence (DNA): TGTGCCAGCAGCTTGGCCGGAAGGGGGCTGTTTTTT. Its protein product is CASSLAGRGLFF. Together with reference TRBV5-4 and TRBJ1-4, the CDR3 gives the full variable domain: ETGVTQSPTHLIKTRGQQVTLRCSSQSGHNTVSWYQQALGQGPQFIFQYYREEENGRGNFPPRFSGLQFPNYSSELNVNALELDDSALYLCASSLAGRGLFFGSGTQLSVL.

The CDR3 sequence: CASSSLGTSADTQYF. The CDR3 DNA reads TGCGCCAGCAGCTCCCTGGGGACTAGCGCGGATACGCAGTATTTT. This rearrangement joins TRBV5-1 to TRBJ2-3; 10 nucleotides agree with TRBD2. CDR1 is SGHRS, CDR2 YFSETQ, per germline. This CDR3 is built from 15 residues. The ends lost 3 bases at V and 6 bases at J; junction bases unmatched: 7.

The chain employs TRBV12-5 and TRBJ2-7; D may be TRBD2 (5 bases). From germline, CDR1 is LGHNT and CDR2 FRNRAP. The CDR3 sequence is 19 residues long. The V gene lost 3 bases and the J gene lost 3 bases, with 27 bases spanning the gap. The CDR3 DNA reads TGTGCTAGTGGTTTCCCCCCCCGGTGGAGGCCTCAAGCGTTCTACGAGCAGTACTTC. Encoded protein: CASGFPPRWRPQAFYEQYF.

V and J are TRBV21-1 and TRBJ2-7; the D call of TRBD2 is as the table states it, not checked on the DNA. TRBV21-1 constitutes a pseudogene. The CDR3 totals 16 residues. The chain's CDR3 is CASSKSPGDPSYEQYF. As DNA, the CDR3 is TGTGCCAGCAGCAAATCCCCGGGGGACCCCTCCTACGAGCAGTACTTC.

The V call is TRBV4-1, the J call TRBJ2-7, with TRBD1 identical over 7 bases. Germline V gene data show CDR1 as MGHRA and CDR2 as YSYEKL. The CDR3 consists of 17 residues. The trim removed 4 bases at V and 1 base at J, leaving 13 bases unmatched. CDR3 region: CASSPLGSGTASYEQYF. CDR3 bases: TGCGCCAGCAGCCCACTCGGATCCGGGACAGCTTCCTACGAGCAGTACTTC.

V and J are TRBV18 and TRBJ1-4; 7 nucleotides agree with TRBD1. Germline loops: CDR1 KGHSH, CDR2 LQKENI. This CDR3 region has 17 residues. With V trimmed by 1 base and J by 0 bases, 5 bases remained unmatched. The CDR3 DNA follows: TGTGCCAGCTCACCACGCTCGACAGGGTCAACTAATGAAAAACTGTTTTTT. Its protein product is CASSPRSTGSTNEKLFF.

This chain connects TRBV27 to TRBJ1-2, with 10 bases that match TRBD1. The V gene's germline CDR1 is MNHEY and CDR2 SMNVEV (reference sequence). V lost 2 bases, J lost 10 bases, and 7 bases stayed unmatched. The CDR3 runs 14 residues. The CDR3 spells CASSLGTGAWDYTF. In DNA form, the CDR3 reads TGTGCCAGCAGTTTAGGGACAGGGGCTTGGGACTACACCTTC.

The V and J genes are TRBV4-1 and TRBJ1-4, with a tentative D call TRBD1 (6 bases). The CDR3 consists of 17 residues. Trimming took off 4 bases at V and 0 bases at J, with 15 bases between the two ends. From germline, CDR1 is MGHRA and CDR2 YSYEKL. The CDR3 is CASSRLYRVATNEKLFF. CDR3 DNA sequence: TGCGCCAGCAGCCGATTATACAGGGTTGCAACTAATGAAAAACTGTTTTTT.

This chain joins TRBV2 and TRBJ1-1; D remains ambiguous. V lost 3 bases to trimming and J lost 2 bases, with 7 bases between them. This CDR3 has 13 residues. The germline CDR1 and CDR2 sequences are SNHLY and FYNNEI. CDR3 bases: TGTGCCAGCAGTGAGGAGGGAAACACTGAAGCTTTCTTT. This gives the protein CASSEEGNTEAFF.

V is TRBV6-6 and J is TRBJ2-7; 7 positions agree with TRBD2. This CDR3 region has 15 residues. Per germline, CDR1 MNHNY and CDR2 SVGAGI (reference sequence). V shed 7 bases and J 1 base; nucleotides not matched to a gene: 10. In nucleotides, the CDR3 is TGTGCCAGCACCAAACCCGGGGGGACGTCCTACGAGCAGTACTTC. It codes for CASTKPGGTSYEQYF.

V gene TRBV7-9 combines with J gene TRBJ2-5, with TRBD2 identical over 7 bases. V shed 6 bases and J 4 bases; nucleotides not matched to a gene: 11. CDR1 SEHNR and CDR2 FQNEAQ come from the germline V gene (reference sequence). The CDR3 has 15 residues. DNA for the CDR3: TGTGCCAGCAGTCAGGCGGGGAGGGTTGTAGAGACCCAGTACTTC. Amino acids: CASSQAGRVVETQYF.

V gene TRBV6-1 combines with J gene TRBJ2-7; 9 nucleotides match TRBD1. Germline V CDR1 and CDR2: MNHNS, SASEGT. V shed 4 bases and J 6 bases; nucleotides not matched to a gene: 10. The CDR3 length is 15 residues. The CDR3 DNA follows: TGTGCCAGCAGTGTGAACAGGGACAGGGACCGCGAGCAGTACTTC. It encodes CASSVNRDRDREQYF.

The CDR3 is CASSPREGNQPQHF. CDR3 coding DNA: TGTGCCAGCAGCCCCCGGGAAGGCAATCAGCCCCAGCATTTT. The chain recombines TRBV6-6 with TRBJ1-5; D ambiguous. This CDR3 has 14 amino acids. Trimming took off 6 bases at V and 2 bases at J, with 11 bases between the two ends. CDR1 MNHNY and CDR2 SVGAGI come from the germline V gene (reference sequence).

The CDR3 region is CASSYSRWAGDSEQFF. The CDR3 DNA reads TGTGCCAGCAGTTACTCACGTTGGGCGGGAGATAGTGAGCAGTTCTTC. V usage is TRBV6-5 and J usage is TRBJ2-1; TRBD2 agrees at 7 bases. The CDR3 has 16 residues. Germline CDR1 reads MNHEY; CDR2 reads SVGAGI. V was pared by 0 bases and J by 9 bases, with 11 bases of the junction left unmatched.

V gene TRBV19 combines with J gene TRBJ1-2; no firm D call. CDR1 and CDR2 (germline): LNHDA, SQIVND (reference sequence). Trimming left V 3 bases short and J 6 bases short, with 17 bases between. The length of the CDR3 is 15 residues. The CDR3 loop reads CASSIGVGYSDGYTF. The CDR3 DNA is TGTGCCAGTAGTATTGGTGTCGGGTACTCGGATGGCTACACCTTC.

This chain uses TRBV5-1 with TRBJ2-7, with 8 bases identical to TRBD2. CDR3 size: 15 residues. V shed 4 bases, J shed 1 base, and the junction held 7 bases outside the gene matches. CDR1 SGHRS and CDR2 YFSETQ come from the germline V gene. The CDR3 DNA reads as TGCGCCAGCAGCAAGAGCGGGAGTGGGTCCTACGAGCAGTACTTC. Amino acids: CASSKSGSGSYEQYF.

The CDR3 sequence: CASSRTAGYGYTF. CDR3 sequence (DNA): TGTGCCAGCAGCCGAACCGCGGGCTATGGCTACACCTTC. This chain joins TRBV7-6 and TRBJ1-2; the D is unclear. The CDR3 runs to 13 residues. V shed 5 bases and J shed 4 bases, with 11 bases lying between them. The V gene's germline CDR1 is SGHVS and CDR2 FNYEAQ.

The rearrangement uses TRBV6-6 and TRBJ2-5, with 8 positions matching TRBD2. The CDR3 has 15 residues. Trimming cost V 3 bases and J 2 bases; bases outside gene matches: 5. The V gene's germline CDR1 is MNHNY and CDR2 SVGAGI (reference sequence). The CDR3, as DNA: TGTGCCAGCAGTTATCTTGGCGGGGGGCAAGAGACCCAGTACTTC. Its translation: CASSYLGGGQETQYF.

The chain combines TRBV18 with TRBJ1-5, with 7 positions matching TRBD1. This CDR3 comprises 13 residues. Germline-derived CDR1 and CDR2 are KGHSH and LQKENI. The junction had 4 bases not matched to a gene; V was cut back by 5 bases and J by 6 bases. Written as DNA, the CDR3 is TGTGCCAGCTCAGAAGACAGGGTTCAGCCCCAGCATTTT. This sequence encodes CASSEDRVQPQHF.

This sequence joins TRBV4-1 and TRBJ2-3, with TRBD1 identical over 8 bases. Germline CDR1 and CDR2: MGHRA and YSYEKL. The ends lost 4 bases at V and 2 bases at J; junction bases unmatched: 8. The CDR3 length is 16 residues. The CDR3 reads CASSRTGTGHTDTQYF. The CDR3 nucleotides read TGCGCCAGCAGCCGTACCGGGACAGGCCACACAGATACGCAGTATTTT.

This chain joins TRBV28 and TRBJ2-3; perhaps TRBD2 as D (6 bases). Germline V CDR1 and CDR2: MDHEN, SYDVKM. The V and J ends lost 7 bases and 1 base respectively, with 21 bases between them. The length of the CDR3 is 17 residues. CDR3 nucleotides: TGTGCCAGCAACCCATGGGGGGTAGCCGGGGGCACAGATACGCAGTATTTT. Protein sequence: CASNPWGVAGGTDTQYF.

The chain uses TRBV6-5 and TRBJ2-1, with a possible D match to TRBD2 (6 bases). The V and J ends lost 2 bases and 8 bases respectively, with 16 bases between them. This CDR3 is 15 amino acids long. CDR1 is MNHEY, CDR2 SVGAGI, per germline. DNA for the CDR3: TGTGCCAGCAGTTACGCGGCAGGAGGGAGCGATGAGCAGTTCTTC. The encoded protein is CASSYAAGGSDEQFF.

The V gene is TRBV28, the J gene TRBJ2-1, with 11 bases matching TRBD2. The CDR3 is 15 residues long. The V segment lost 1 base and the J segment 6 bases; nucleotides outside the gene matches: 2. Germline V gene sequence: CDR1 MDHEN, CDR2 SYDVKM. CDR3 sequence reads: CASSLYGTSGNEQFF. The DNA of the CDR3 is TGTGCCAGCAGTTTATACGGGACTAGCGGCAATGAGCAGTTCTTC.

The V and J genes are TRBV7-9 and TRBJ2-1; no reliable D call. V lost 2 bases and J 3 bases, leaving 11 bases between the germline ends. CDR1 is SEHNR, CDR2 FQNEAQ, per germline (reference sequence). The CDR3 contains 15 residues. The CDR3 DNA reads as TGTGCCAGCAGCTTAACCTACCCCCTCTACAATGAGCAGTTCTTC. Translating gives CASSLTYPLYNEQFF.

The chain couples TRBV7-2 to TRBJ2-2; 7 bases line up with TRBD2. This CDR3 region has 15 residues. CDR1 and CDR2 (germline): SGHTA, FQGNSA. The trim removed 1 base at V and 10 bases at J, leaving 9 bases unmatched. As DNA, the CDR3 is TGTGCCAGCAGCTTAGAGAGCGGGGCGCGCCCGGAGCTGTTTTTT. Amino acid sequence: CASSLESGARPELFF.

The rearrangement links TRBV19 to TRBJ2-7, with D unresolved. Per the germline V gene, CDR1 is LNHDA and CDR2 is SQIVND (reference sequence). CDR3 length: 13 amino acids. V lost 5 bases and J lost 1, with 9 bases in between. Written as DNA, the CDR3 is TGTGCCAGTAGTGACCAGGCGTCCTACGAGCAGTACTTC. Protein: CASSDQASYEQYF.

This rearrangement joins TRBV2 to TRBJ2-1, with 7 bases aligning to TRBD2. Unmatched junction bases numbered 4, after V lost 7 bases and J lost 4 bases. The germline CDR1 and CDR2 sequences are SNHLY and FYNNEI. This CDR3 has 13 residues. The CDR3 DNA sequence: TGTGCCAGCACGAGGGACTATTACAATGAGCAGTTCTTC. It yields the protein CASTRDYYNEQFF. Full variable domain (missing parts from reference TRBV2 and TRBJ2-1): EPEVTQTPSHQVTQMGQEVILRCVPISNHLYFYWYRQILGQKVEFLVSFYNNEISEKSEIFDDQFSVERPDGSNFTLKIRSTKLEDSAMYFCASTRDYYNEQFFGPGTRLTVL.